Included here is one T cell receptor beta chain sequence, with context. The antigen remains undetermined. The protocol was immunoSEQ multiplex PCR, while the TCRdb copy is restricted to in-frame clones and leaves out a portion. The profile shows around 1 million clones, around three quarters of them singletons. Healthy HIV-negative adults without recent acute infections or vaccinations served as donors. This record comes from a study of shared clonotypes between healthy human individuals. Study as a whole: Three plates each covered CD4 naive and memory; CD8 naive two, CD8 memory one. Study-level results: Despite large depth, sorted-subset datasets appeared incompletely sequenced.

This CDR3 is built from 16 residues. Germline-derived CDR1 and CDR2 are SGHRS and YFSETQ. The source material was memory CD4+ T cells sorted from blood. Subset of the sample: CD45RA-negative fraction. This rearrangement joins TRBV5-1 to TRBJ1-5, with D tentatively TRBD1 (5 bases). This TCR derives from a man between 18 and 29 years old in good health. The CDR3, as DNA: TGCGCGAACCTACCCCGGGGGTGCTCTAATAGACAGCCCCAGCATTTT. Translated: CANLPRGCSNRQPQHF.